This T cell receptor (beta chain) was sequenced during a study of blood T cell repertoires in COVID-19. Study-level information: Material from acute and convalescent COVID-19 was sourced from the United States, Italy and Spain.

This table comes from immunoSEQ multiplex PCR, and its TCRdb copy is limited to in-frame clones, with some not included. The sample lists 250,000 to 350,000 clones, approximately 84% occurring once. CDR1 and CDR2 (germline): LNHDA, SQIVND (reference sequence). The trim removed 3 bases at V and 1 base at J, leaving 10 bases unmatched. The CDR3 sequence is 18 residues long. The sample comprised peripheral blood. This rearrangement joins TRBV19 to TRBJ2-1; 9 positions agree with TRBD2. The clonotype originates from a human donor with COVID-19, enrolled during active disease. The donor label of this sample is uncertain. CDR3 protein: CASSIPPTSGPSYNEQFF. DNA for the CDR3: TGTGCCAGTAGTATCCCCCCGACTAGCGGACCGTCCTACAATGAGCAGTTCTTC.